This T cell receptor beta chain was recovered during a study of T-cell memory formation after mild COVID-19. This clonotype was found a few times. TCRdb re-derived calls from the 5' RACE reads in MiXCR, one entry per CDR3 protein. The sample lists more than 350,000 distinct CDR3 sequences, roughly 15% occurring once. Deletions cut 1 base from V and 1 base from J, with 13 bases between. Germline V gene data show CDR1 as KGHSH and CDR2 as LQKENI. CDR3 length: 17 amino acids. The sample consisted of PBMCs or a T cell subset sorted from them (not recorded which). The receptor was derived from a man younger than 35 who had mild COVID-19 (a few samples of this study predate the infection). Cell type and time point are not known. The rearrangement joins TRBV18 to TRBJ2-2, with TRBD1 as a possible D gene (6 bases). In DNA, the CDR3 is TGTGCCAGCTCACCACGGGAGACAGGAGTGAACACCGGGGAGCTGTTTTTT. It yields the protein CASSPRETGVNTGELFF.